The text below deals with one T cell receptor beta chain. Its antigen is not identified. The entry originates in a study of OX40 agonist ivuxolimab in advanced cancers. At the level of the study: Of mixed ages from about 23 to 90 and averaging about 56 years, the group was around 78% male. Partial responses were achieved by three patients, of whom one had hepatocellular carcinoma and two had cutaneous melanoma. Notes on the study in general: Compared with CD4+, CD8+ T cells on average had more expanded clones.

Germline trimming cut 4 bases from V and 2 bases from J; bases unmatched to any gene: 6. The CDR3 has 15 amino acids. Germline V CDR1 and CDR2: MNHEY, SVGAGI. The assay was immunoSEQ multiplex PCR, and TCRdb's table has in-frame clones only and misses some. The sample includes approximately 90,000 clones, approximately 91% of them seen just once. Samples of blood were obtained at baseline, on cycle 4 day 1, and on cycle 7 day 1. The chain combines TRBV6-5 with TRBJ2-7, with 9 bases aligning to TRBD1. The receptor's source is an adult with an advanced solid tumor such as melanoma, head and neck, liver or kidney cancer. Here the sequenced sample was CD4+ or CD8+ T cells sorted from blood, taken in a trial of the OX40 agonist ivuxolimab. The CDR3 DNA follows: TGTGCCAGCAGTTTACAGGACAGGGGAGCCTACGAGCAGTACTTC. It yields the protein CASSLQDRGAYEQYF.